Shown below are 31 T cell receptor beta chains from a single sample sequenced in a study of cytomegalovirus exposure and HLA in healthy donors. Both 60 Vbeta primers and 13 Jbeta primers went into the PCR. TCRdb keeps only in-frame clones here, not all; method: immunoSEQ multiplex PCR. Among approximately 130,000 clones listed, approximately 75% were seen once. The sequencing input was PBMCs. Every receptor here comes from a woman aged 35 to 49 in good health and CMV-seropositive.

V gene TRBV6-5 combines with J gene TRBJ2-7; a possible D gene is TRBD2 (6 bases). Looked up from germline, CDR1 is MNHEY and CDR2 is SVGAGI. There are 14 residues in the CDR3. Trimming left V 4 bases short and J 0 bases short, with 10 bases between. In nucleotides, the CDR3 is TGTGCCAGCAGTTCGGGCGGGAACTCCTACGAGCAGTACTTC. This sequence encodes CASSSGGNSYEQYF.

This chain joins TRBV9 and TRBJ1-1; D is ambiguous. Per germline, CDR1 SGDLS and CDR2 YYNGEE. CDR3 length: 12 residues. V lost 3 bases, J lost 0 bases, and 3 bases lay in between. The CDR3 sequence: CASSALNTEAFF. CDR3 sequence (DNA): TGTGCCAGCAGCGCTTTGAACACTGAAGCTTTCTTT.

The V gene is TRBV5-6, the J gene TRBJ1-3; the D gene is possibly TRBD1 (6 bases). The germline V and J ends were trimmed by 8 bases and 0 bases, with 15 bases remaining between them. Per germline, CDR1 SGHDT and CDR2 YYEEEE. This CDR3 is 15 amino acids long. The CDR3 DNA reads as TGTGCCAGTCGCGGACAGAGTCTCTCTGGAAACACCATATATTTT. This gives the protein CASRGQSLSGNTIYF.

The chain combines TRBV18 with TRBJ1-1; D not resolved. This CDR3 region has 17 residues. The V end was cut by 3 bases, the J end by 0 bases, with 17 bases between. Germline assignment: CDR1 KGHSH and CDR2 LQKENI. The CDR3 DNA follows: TGTGCCAGCTCACCCCGGGTCCGCTCGGATATGAACACTGAAGCTTTCTTT. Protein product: CASSPRVRSDMNTEAFF.

CDR3 DNA: TGTGCCAGCAGCTTAGGTGGGACAGGGACGACCGGGGAGCTGTTTTTT. Encoded protein: CASSLGGTGTTGELFF. The V and J genes are TRBV7-9 and TRBJ2-2; 9 bases map to TRBD1. The CDR3 has 16 amino acids. Germline CDR1 and CDR2: SEHNR and FQNEAQ (reference sequence). The junction had 5 bases not matched to a gene; V was cut back by 1 base and J by 5 bases.

The CDR3 loop is CASSPNLAAGETQYF. In DNA, the CDR3 is TGTGCCAGCAGCCCTAACCTAGCAGCCGGAGAGACCCAGTACTTC. The rearrangement uses TRBV28 and TRBJ2-5; weak D call: TRBD2 (5 bases). Per the germline V gene, CDR1 is MDHEN and CDR2 is SYDVKM. The V end lost 6 bases, the J end lost 4 bases, and 18 bases lay between the germline ends. This CDR3 is 15 amino acids long.

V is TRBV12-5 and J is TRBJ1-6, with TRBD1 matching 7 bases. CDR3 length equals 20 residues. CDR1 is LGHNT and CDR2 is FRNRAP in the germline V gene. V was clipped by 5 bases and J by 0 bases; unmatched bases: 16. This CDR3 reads CASGPPDLGQVSSYNSPLHF. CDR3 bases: TGTGCTAGTGGTCCCCCCGACCTTGGACAGGTAAGCTCCTATAATTCACCCCTCCACTTT.

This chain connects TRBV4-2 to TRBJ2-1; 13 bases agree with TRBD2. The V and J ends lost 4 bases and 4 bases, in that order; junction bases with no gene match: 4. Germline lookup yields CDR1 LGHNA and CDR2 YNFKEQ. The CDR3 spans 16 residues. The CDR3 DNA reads TGTGCCAGCAGCCGAGGGACTAGCGGGAATTACAATGAGCAGTTCTTC. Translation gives CASSRGTSGNYNEQFF.

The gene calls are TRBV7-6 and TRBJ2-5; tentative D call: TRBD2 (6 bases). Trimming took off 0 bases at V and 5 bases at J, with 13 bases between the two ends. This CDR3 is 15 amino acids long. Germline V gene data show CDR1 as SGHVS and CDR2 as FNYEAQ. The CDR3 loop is CASSLASGGGETQYF. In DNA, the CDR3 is TGTGCCAGCAGCTTAGCGTCAGGTGGGGGGGAGACCCAGTACTTC.

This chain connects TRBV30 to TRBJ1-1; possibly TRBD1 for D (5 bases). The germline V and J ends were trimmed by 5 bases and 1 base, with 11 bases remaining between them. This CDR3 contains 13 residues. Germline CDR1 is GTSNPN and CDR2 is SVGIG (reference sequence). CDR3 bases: TGTGCCTGGGCGGGACTGCCGAACACTGAAGCTTTCTTT. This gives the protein CAWAGLPNTEAFF. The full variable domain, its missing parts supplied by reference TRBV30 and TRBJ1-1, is SQTIHQWPATLVQPVGSPLSLECTVEGTSNPNLYWYRQAAGRGLQLLFYSVGIGQISSEVPQNLSASRPQDRQFILSSKKLLLSDSGFYLCAWAGLPNTEAFFGQGTRLTVV.

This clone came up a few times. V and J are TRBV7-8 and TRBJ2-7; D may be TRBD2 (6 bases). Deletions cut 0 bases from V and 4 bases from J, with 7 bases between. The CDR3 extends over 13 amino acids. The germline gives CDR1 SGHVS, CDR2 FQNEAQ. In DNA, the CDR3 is TGTGCCAGCAGCTTAGCGGGGGGATACGAGCAGTACTTC. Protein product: CASSLAGGYEQYF.

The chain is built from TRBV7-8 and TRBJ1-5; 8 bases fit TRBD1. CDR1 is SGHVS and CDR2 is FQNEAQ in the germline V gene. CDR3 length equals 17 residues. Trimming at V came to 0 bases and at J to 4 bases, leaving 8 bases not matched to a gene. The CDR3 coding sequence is TGTGCCAGCAGCTTAGCGTTTTCGGGACAGGTAAATCAGCCCCAGCATTTT. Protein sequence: CASSLAFSGQVNQPQHF.

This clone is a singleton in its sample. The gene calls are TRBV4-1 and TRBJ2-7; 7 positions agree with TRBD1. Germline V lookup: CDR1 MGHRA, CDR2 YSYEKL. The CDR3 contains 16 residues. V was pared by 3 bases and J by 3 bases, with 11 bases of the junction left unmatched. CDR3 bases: TGCGCCAGCAGCCAGGCCGGGACAGCTTTAGTCTACGAGCAGTACTTC. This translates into CASSQAGTALVYEQYF.

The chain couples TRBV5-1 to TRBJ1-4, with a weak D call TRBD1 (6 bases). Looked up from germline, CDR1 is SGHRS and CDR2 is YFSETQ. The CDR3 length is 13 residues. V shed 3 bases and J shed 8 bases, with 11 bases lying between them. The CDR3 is CASSSGQSEKLFF. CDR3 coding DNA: TGCGCCAGCAGCTCCGGACAGTCAGAAAAACTGTTTTTT.

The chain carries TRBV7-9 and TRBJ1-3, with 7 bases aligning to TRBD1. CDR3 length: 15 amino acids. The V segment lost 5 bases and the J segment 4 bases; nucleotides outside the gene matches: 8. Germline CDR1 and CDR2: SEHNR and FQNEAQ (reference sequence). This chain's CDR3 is CASSPTGTGGNTIYF. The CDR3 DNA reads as TGTGCCAGCAGCCCGACAGGGACGGGAGGAAACACCATATATTTT.

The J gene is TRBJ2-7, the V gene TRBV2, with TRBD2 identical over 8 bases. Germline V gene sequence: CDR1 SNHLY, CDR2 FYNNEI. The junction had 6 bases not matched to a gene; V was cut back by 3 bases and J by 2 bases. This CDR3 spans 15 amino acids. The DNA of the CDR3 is TGTGCCAGCAGTGATTGGCGGGGGGTAACCTACGAGCAGTACTTC. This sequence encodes CASSDWRGVTYEQYF.

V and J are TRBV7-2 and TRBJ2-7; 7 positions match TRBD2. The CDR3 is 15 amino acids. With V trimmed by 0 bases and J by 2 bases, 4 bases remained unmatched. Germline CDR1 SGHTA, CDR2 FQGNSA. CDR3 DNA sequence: TGTGCCAGCAGCTTAGCACGCGGGAGCCCCTACGAGCAGTACTTC. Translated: CASSLARGSPYEQYF.

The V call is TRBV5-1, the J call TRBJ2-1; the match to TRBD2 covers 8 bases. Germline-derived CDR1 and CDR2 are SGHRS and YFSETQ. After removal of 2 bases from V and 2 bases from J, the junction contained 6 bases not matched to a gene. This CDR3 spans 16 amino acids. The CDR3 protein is CASSFLGLAAYNEQFF. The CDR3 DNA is TGCGCCAGCAGCTTTTTAGGACTAGCTGCCTACAATGAGCAGTTCTTC.

The CDR3 region has the DNA TGTGCCAGCACCCCGAGTTTCGGGGTTGAGACTGAAGCTTTCTTT. It specifies CASTPSFGVETEAFF. The V gene is TRBV6-1, the J gene TRBJ1-1; the D is unclear. The CDR3 is 15 amino acids. Germline CDR1 MNHNS, CDR2 SASEGT. Trimming took 7 bases from V and 5 from J, leaving 20 bases between them.

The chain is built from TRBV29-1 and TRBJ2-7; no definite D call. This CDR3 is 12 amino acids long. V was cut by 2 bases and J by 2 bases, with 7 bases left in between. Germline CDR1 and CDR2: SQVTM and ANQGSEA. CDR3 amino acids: CSVETDTYEQYF. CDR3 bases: TGCAGCGTTGAAACTGATACCTACGAGCAGTACTTC.

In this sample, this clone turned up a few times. In DNA form, the CDR3 reads TGTGCCAGCAGTTACATCGGCTCTGGAAACACCATATATTTT. It codes for CASSYIGSGNTIYF. This rearrangement joins TRBV6-5 to TRBJ1-3; D uncertain. The CDR3 extends over 14 amino acids. With 2 bases removed from V and 0 bases from J, the gap between germline ends came to 5 bases. Germline CDR1 MNHEY, CDR2 SVGAGI.

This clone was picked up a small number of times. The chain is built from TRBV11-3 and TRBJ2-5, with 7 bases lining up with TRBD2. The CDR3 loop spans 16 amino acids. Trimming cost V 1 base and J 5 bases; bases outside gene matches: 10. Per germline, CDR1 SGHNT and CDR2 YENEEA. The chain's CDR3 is CASSLGGLGGRETQYF. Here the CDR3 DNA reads TGTGCCAGCAGCTTAGGAGGACTAGGCGGTAGGGAGACCCAGTACTTC.

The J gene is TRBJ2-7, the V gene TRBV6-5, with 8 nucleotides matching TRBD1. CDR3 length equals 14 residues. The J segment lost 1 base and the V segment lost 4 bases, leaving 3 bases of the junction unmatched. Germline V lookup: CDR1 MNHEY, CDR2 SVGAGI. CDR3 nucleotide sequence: TGTGCCAGCAGTTCCAACAGGGGGTCCTACGAGCAGTACTTC. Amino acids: CASSSNRGSYEQYF.

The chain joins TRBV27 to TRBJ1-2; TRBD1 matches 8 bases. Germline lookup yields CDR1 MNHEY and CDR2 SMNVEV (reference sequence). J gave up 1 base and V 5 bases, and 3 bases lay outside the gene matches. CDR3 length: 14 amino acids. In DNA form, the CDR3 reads TGTGCCAGCAGTCGACAGGGGCTTAACTATGGCTACACCTTC. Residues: CASSRQGLNYGYTF.

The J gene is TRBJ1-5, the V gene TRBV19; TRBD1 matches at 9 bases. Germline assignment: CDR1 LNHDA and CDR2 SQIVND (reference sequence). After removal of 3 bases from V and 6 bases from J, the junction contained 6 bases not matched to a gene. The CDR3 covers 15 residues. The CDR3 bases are TGTGCCAGTAGTATGAGGGGACAGGGCAGTCAGCCCCAGCATTTT. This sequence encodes CASSMRGQGSQPQHF.

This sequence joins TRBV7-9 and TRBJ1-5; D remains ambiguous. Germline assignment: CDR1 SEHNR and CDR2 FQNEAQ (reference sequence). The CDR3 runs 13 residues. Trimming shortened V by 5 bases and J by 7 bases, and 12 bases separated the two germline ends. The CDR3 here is CASSRHATQPQHF. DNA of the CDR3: TGTGCCAGCAGCAGACACGCTACCCAGCCCCAGCATTTT. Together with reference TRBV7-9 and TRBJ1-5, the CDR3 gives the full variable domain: DTGVSQNPRHKITKRGQNVTFRCDPISEHNRLYWYRQTLGQGPEFLTYFQNEAQLEKSRLLSDRFSAERPKGSFSTLEIQRTEQGDSAMYLCASSRHATQPQHFGDGTRLSIL.

The CDR3 DNA reads as TGTGCCAGCAGCGAGCGGGGGGTGGGGCATGAGCAGTTCTTC. Residues: CASSERGVGHEQFF. This chain links TRBV9 with TRBJ2-1; 9 bases line up with TRBD2. V gave up 3 bases and J gave up 8 bases; unmatched junction bases: 6. The CDR3 is 14 residues long. The germline gives CDR1 SGDLS, CDR2 YYNGEE.

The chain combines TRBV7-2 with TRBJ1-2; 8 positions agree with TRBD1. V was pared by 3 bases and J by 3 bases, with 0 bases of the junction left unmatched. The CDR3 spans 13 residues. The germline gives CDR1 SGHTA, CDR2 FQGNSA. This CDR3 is CASSLGQDYGYTF. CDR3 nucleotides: TGTGCCAGCAGCTTGGGACAGGACTATGGCTACACCTTC.

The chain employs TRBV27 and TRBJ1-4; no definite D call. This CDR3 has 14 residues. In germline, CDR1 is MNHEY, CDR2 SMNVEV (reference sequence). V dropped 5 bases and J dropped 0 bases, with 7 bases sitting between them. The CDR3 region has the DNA TGTGCCAGCAGTCAGGTCGCAACTAATGAAAAACTGTTTTTT. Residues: CASSQVATNEKLFF.

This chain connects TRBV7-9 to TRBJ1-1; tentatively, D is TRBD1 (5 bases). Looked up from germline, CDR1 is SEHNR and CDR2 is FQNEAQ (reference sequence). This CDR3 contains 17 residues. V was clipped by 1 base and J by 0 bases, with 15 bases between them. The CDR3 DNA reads TGTGCCAGCAGCTTAGAATTTTCGGTCAGGGTGAACACTGAAGCTTTCTTT. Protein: CASSLEFSVRVNTEAFF.

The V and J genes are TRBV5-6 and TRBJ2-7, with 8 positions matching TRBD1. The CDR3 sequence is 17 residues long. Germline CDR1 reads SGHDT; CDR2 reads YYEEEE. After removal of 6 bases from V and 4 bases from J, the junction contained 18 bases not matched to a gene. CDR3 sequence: CASTTSSGTGLTYEQYF. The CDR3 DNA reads TGTGCCAGCACCACTTCATCCGGGACAGGACTTACTTACGAGCAGTACTTC.